The 32 T cell receptor delta chains given below trace back to one sample, sequenced in a study of gamma-delta chains in newborns, infants, children. TCRdb re-processed the reads using CATT. The data hold 10,000 to 13,000 delta-chain clones, with about 8.2% observed a single time. Sequencing was performed on blood. These receptors were obtained from a child who was a newborn, infant or young child, either healthy, febrile or measles-vaccinated (not recorded which).

The rearrangement uses TRDV2 and TRDJ1; 11 bases are shared with TRDD3. CDR1 and CDR2 (germline): GEAIGNYY, EKD. This CDR3 is built from 16 residues. V gave up 0 bases and J gave up 0 bases; unmatched junction bases: 2. In nucleotides, the CDR3 is TGTGCCTGTGACACCTCCTGGGGGATACACACCGATAAACTCATCTTT. The encoded protein is CACDTSWGIHTDKLIF.

This clone was recorded a few times. This may arise from a read error, as a much more abundant clone is one base away. Additional DNA sequences in this sample encode the identical CDR3. CDR3 bases: TGTGCCTGCGACATACTGGGGGATACCTGGGACACCCGACAGATGTTTTTC. Translated: CACDILGDTWDTRQMFF. The chain is built from TRDV2 and TRDJ3; 11 bases match TRDD3. The CDR3 spans 17 residues. The germline V gene has CDR1 GEAIGNYY and CDR2 EKD.

Of note for this clone: This CDR3 is also generated by other DNA sequences in the sample. The V gene is TRDV2, the J gene TRDJ1; possibly TRDD3 for D (6 bases). V was trimmed by 7 bases and J by 0 bases, leaving 17 bases between them. The CDR3 runs 15 residues. Germline V lookup: CDR1 GEAIGNYY, CDR2 EKD. The CDR3 loop reads CACDSLGIDTDKLIF. The CDR3 bases are TGTGCCTGCGACTCCCTGGGGATTGACACCGATAAACTCATCTTT.

This clone is medium-sized in the sample. This likely came from a read error, as a far larger clone is one base away. This chain uses TRDV2 with TRDJ1, with D uncertain. In germline, CDR1 is GEAIGNYY, CDR2 EKD. The CDR3 is 14 residues long. With 5 bases removed from V and 0 bases from J, the gap between germline ends came to 12 bases. CDR3 amino acids: CACGTLLYTDKLIF. CDR3 DNA sequence: TGTGCCTGTGGCACGTTACTGTACACCGATAAACTCATCTTT.

J is TRDJ1 and V is TRDV2; D might be TRDD2 (6 bases). Trimming took 6 bases from V and 3 from J, leaving 25 bases between them. The CDR3 contains 17 residues. Germline V gives CDR1 GEAIGNYY, CDR2 EKD. CDR3 residues: CACSGLPPTPGADKLIF. CDR3 in DNA: TGTGCCTGTTCCGGCCTTCCGCCTACTCCGGGCGCCGATAAACTCATCTTT.

Points on this clone: A junction end diverges from the germline sequence, so it may reflect a read error. Other DNA sequences within the sample encode an identical CDR3. The J gene is TRDJ1, the V gene TRDV2, with 7 bases matching TRDD3. The CDR3 spans 20 residues. Looked up from germline, CDR1 is GEAIGNYY and CDR2 is EKD. CDR3 DNA: TGTGCCTGTGACACCGGTCGACTGGGGATCCGAGGCCCCCACACCGATAAACTCATCTTC. Translated: CACDTGRLGIRGPHTDKLIF.

This clone was seen only a few times. The chain carries TRDV2 and TRDJ1; 13 nucleotides match TRDD3. V was clipped by 0 bases and J by 0 bases; unmatched bases: 15. The CDR3 totals 21 residues. CDR1 GEAIGNYY and CDR2 EKD come from the germline V gene. The CDR3: CACDTVRLGDTVDLHTDKLIF. In DNA, the CDR3 is TGTGCCTGTGACACCGTACGACTGGGGGATACGGTCGACCTTCACACCGATAAACTCATCTTT.

The sample holds a few counts of this clone. In DNA, the CDR3 is TGTGCCTGTGACACCGTAGGTGGGGGATATGGCCTTAAACTCATCTTT. Its translation: CACDTVGGGYGLKLIF. This sequence joins TRDV2 and TRDJ1, with 9 bases fitting TRDD3. Germline CDR1 GEAIGNYY, CDR2 EKD. CDR3 length equals 16 residues. V shed 0 bases and J 7 bases; nucleotides not matched to a gene: 11.

With regard to this clone: A much larger clone lies a single base off, so this may be a read error. The V call is TRDV2, the J call TRDJ1; D not certain. The CDR3 spans 14 residues. The V gene's germline CDR1 is GEAIGNYY and CDR2 EKD. CDR3 amino acids: CACDTLSGDDKLTF. The CDR3 nucleotides are TGTGCCTGTGACACCTTATCGGGAGACGATAAACTCACCTTT.

Comment on this clone: Just one base apart from a much larger clone, this may be a read error. The same CDR3 also results from other DNA sequences found in this sample. This sequence joins TRDV2 and TRDJ1; weak D call: TRDD3 (6 bases). Trimming shortened V by 7 bases and J by 0 bases, and 35 bases separated the two germline ends. CDR1 is GEAIGNYY, CDR2 EKD, per germline. This CDR3 is 21 amino acids long. In DNA, the CDR3 is TGTGCCTGCGAAACCCTCAGGCCCTCTGGAGGGATAACCTCGTACACCGATAAACTCATCTTT. This encodes CACETLRPSGGITSYTDKLIF.

The rearrangement joins TRDV1 to TRDJ1, with a tentative D call TRDD3 (5 bases). The length of the CDR3 is 15 residues. The germline CDR1 and CDR2 sequences are TSWWSYY and QGS. Trimming cost V 4 bases and J 1 base, with 13 bases left between them. The CDR3 DNA is TGTGCTCTTGGGGCCCCTGAGGGGGTCACCGATAAACTCATCTTT. It translates to CALGAPEGVTDKLIF.

This clone has a handful of counts. The chain carries TRDV2 and TRDJ3; TRDD3 agrees at 9 bases. The CDR3 has 18 residues. The V gene's germline CDR1 is GEAIGNYY and CDR2 EKD. V was clipped by 5 bases and J by 0 bases; unmatched bases: 7. CDR3 protein: CACVPLGDYSWDTRQMFF. Written as DNA, the CDR3 is TGTGCCTGTGTCCCGCTGGGGGATTACTCCTGGGACACCCGACAGATGTTTTTC.

This clone was found a few times. This probably arose from a read error, given a far larger clone one base away. For the CDR3, the DNA is TGTGCCTGTGGCAACTGGGGGAGCTCCTGGGACACCCGACAGATGTTTTTC. It translates to CACGNWGSSWDTRQMFF. The chain has TRDV2 and TRDJ3, with TRDD3 matching over 9 bases. The germline gives CDR1 GEAIGNYY, CDR2 EKD. With 5 bases clipped from V and 0 bases from J, the junction kept 4 bases outside the gene matches. The CDR3 totals 17 residues.

About this clone itself: TCRdb lists the protein of a much larger clone for this DNA, which differs at residue 9, so this is likely a read error; the protein given here is translated from the DNA itself. This chain joins TRDV2 and TRDJ3, with 10 bases lining up with TRDD3. The V and J ends lost 3 bases and 2 bases, in that order; junction bases with no gene match: 6. This CDR3 is built from 18 residues. The germline gives CDR1 GEAIGNYY, CDR2 EKD. CDR3 DNA: TGTGCCTGTGACGTACTGGGGGATGCCACCTGGGACACCCGACAGATGTTTTTC. Translated, it gives CACDVLGDATWDTRQMFF.

The table lists this clone with a few counts. The protein that TCRdb holds for this DNA derives from a much larger clone and differs from the translated DNA at residue 7, which likely indicates a read error; the protein shown here is translated from the DNA. This chain uses TRDV2 with TRDJ3; 7 bases fit TRDD3. Germline CDR1 is GEAIGNYY and CDR2 is EKD. Trimming took 2 bases from V and 0 from J; bases not matched to a gene: 6. The CDR3 sequence is 18 residues long. The CDR3 loop is CACDILRDTSWDTRQMFF. The CDR3 bases are TGTGCCTGTGACATACTGAGGGATACCTCCTGGGACACCCGACAGATGTTTTTC.

This clone was seen more than once but under ten times. A much larger clone lies one base from this, so it may be a read error. Other nucleotide sequences in the sample specify the same CDR3. The V and J genes are TRDV2 and TRDJ1, with 11 positions matching TRDD3. Germline V gives CDR1 GEAIGNYY, CDR2 EKD. J was trimmed by 5 bases and V by 0 bases; bases with no gene match: 16. This CDR3 is built from 19 residues. The CDR3 reads CACDTLGLGDTLRFDKLIF. The CDR3 DNA follows: TGTGCCTGTGACACCTTGGGCCTGGGGGATACTTTACGATTTGATAAACTCATCTTT.

This clone appeared a few times. This chain uses TRDV2 with TRDJ1; D not certain. This CDR3 comprises 13 residues. The V end lost 3 bases, the J end lost 3 bases, and 10 bases lay between the germline ends. Germline V gene data show CDR1 as GEAIGNYY and CDR2 as EKD. CDR3 DNA sequence: TGTGCCTGTGACGCGCTGGAGTCCGATAAACTCATCTTT. Protein product: CACDALESDKLIF.

This clone appeared a few times. For this DNA, TCRdb reports the protein of a much larger clone, which diverges at residue 11, most likely from a read error; the protein presented here is translated directly from the DNA. The V gene is TRDV2, the J gene TRDJ1, with D perhaps matching TRDD3 (5 bases). This CDR3 contains 15 residues. CDR1 is GEAIGNYY and CDR2 is EKD in the germline V gene. This chain's CDR3 is CACDTVGSHTGKLIF. In DNA form, the CDR3 reads TGTGCCTGTGACACCGTGGGATCACACACCGGTAAACTCATCTTT.

This clone was recorded a few times. The rearrangement joins TRDV2 to TRDJ3, with 8 nucleotides matching TRDD3. Per germline, CDR1 GEAIGNYY and CDR2 EKD. J was trimmed by 0 bases and V by 3 bases; bases with no gene match: 15. This CDR3 is 21 amino acids long. The CDR3 DNA follows: TGTGCCTGTGACTCACTTACTGGGGGGCGGATGAGCTCCTGGGACACCCGACAGATGTTTTTC. It is translated as CACDSLTGGRMSSWDTRQMFF.

CDR3 region: CACDRTGGSPSWDTRQMFF. The CDR3 nucleotides are TGTGCCTGTGACAGGACTGGGGGTTCCCCCTCCTGGGACACCCGACAGATGTTTTTC. The V and J genes are TRDV2 and TRDJ3, with TRDD3 matching 8 bases. V lost 2 bases to trimming and J lost 0 bases; unmatched junction nucleotides: 8. The CDR3 totals 19 residues. Germline CDR1 and CDR2: GEAIGNYY and EKD.

This clone has just a few counts. The identical CDR3 is also encoded by other nucleotide sequences in the sample. The CDR3 DNA reads TGTGCCTGTGACACCGTGGGGGACTGGGACACCCGACAGATGTTTTTC. This sequence encodes CACDTVGDWDTRQMFF. The chain employs TRDV2 and TRDJ3; 7 bases agree with TRDD3. Germline CDR1 reads GEAIGNYY; CDR2 reads EKD. The V segment lost 0 bases and the J segment 3 bases; nucleotides outside the gene matches: 1. This CDR3 comprises 16 residues.

This clone showed up just a few times. The V gene is TRDV1, the J gene TRDJ1; D may be TRDD2 (6 bases). CDR1 and CDR2 from the germline V gene are TSWWSYY and QGS. With 0 bases removed from V and 4 bases from J, the gap between germline ends came to 24 bases. There are 19 residues in the CDR3. The CDR3 loop reads CALGELPTSPRRSNDKLIF. Here the CDR3 DNA reads TGTGCTCTTGGGGAACTTCCTACGTCCCCTCGCCGGAGTAACGATAAACTCATCTTT.

This clone appeared a few times. The genes are TRDV2 and TRDJ1, with TRDD3 matching 8 bases. Germline CDR1 GEAIGNYY, CDR2 EKD. The junction had 14 bases not matched to a gene; V was cut back by 3 bases and J by 0 bases. The CDR3 contains 18 residues. CDR3 nucleotide sequence: TGTGCCTGTGACCTTTTAACTGGGGGCCTCCTGAACACCGATAAACTCATCTTT. This codes for CACDLLTGGLLNTDKLIF.

This clone has only a few counts. The rearrangement uses TRDV2 and TRDJ1; 10 nucleotides agree with TRDD3. The CDR3 is made up of 18 amino acids. Germline CDR1 reads GEAIGNYY; CDR2 reads EKD. V lost 0 bases to trimming and J lost 2 bases; unmatched junction nucleotides: 11. CDR3 region: CACDTVGTGGWNTDKLIF. CDR3 DNA: TGTGCCTGTGACACCGTGGGTACTGGGGGATGGAATACCGATAAACTCATCTTT.

A few counts support this clone. This chain uses TRDV1 with TRDJ1, with 8 bases that match TRDD3. The CDR3 consists of 17 residues. Germline V lookup: CDR1 TSWWSYY, CDR2 QGS. J gave up 2 bases and V 4 bases, and 12 bases lay outside the gene matches. The CDR3 reads CALGGLGRYWGTDKLIF. Here the CDR3 DNA reads TGTGCTCTTGGGGGGCTAGGCCGTTACTGGGGGACCGATAAACTCATCTTT.

This clone has just a few counts. The V gene is TRDV3, the J gene TRDJ3; 11 bases are a match to TRDD3. The CDR3 totals 20 residues. Germline V gene sequence: CDR1 TVYSNPD, CDR2 GDNSRS (reference sequence). The CDR3 sequence: CASSSLLGDRSSWDTRQMFF. CDR3 bases: TGTGCTAGCTCTTCCCTACTGGGGGATAGGAGCTCCTGGGACACCCGACAGATGTTTTTC.

Remarks on this clone: The junction does not match germline at one end; this may be a read error. The rearrangement joins TRDV2 to TRDJ1; 12 positions agree with TRDD3. Germline CDR1 and CDR2: GEAIGNYY and EKD. The length of the CDR3 is 14 residues. Here the CDR3 reads CACDKLVLGDTLIF. The CDR3, as DNA: TGTGCCTGTGACAAACTCGTACTGGGGGATACACTCATCTTT.

This clone occurred a few times. This chain connects TRDV2 to TRDJ2; D gene ambiguous. Germline V CDR1 and CDR2: GEAIGNYY, EKD. There are 15 residues in the CDR3. Trimming left V 3 bases short and J 7 bases short, with 17 bases between. CDR3 coding DNA: TGTGCCTGTGACCCCTTACTGTTTGGAGGAGCACAACTCTTCTTT. As protein: CACDPLLFGGAQLFF.

This clone has just a few counts. The chain links TRDV2 to TRDJ3; 8 nucleotides line up with TRDD3. With V trimmed by 0 bases and J by 0 bases, 9 bases remained unmatched. Germline CDR1 and CDR2: GEAIGNYY and EKD. The CDR3 totals 20 residues. CDR3 residues: CACDTATGGLSSWDTRQMFF. CDR3 coding DNA: TGTGCCTGTGACACCGCGACTGGGGGTCTTAGCTCCTGGGACACCCGACAGATGTTTTTC.

The genes are TRDV2 and TRDJ3, with 9 bases matching TRDD3. Trimming at V came to 0 bases and at J to 0 bases, leaving 5 bases not matched to a gene. Germline CDR1 and CDR2: GEAIGNYY and EKD. The CDR3 length is 19 residues. The CDR3 sequence: CACDTGNWGSSWDTRQMFF. The CDR3 nucleotides read TGTGCCTGTGACACCGGGAACTGGGGGAGCTCCTGGGACACCCGACAGATGTTTTTC.

This clone has a handful of counts. TCRdb's protein for this DNA is that of a much larger clone and differs from the translation at residue 5, likely a read error; the protein shown is the DNA translation. V and J are TRDV2 and TRDJ2, with D possibly being TRDD3 (6 bases). CDR1 and CDR2 (germline): GEAIGNYY, EKD. The V and J ends lost 3 bases and 2 bases respectively, with 24 bases between them. The CDR3 loop spans 19 amino acids. Here the CDR3 DNA reads TGTGCCTGTGACGCCCTATCCAGGGGATCCGACCGATTGACAGCACAACTCTTCTTT. Its translation is CACDALSRGSDRLTAQLFF.

The chain couples TRAV29/DV5 to TRDJ1; 8 positions agree with TRDD3. The CDR3 contains 18 residues. Germline loops: CDR1 NSMFDY, CDR2 ISSIKDK. J lost 0 bases, V lost 0 bases, and 13 bases had no gene match. The CDR3 spells CAASVSRRWGTYTDKLIF. Here the CDR3 DNA reads TGTGCAGCAAGCGTATCTCGGCGCTGGGGGACCTACACCGATAAACTCATCTTT.